This TCR beta chain is drawn from a study of blood T cell repertoires in COVID-19. Background on the study: The analysed material was cDNA or gDNA that came from T cells, B-cell-depleted T cells, or PBMCs.

Study processing details: Amplification of reference gene primers was used by the study to estimate nucleated cell counts. The method was immunoSEQ multiplex PCR; TCRdb's version includes in-frame clones alone and lacks a portion of them. The D gene and trimming were derived from the DNA, and the V and J assignments and clone size from that table. The sample has approximately 160,000 clones; approximately 93% are singletons. One Seattle source followed patients from active infection through their disease course. Germline CDR1 reads SGHVS; CDR2 reads FNYEAQ. The CDR3 is 17 amino acids. The V end was cut by 3 bases, the J end by 1 base, with 13 bases between. In its sample, this clone was seen once.

Source material: peripheral blood. The sequence was obtained from a woman in her sixties with COVID-19, enrolled during active disease. The chain uses TRBV7-6 and TRBJ2-6, with D unresolved. In nucleotides, the CDR3 is TGTGCCAGCAGCTTTAGCATCCTAAGTTCTGGGGCCAACGTCCTGACTTTC. The encoded protein is CASSFSILSSGANVLTF.